These 7 T cell receptor beta chains came from one sample sequenced in a study of T cell changes during pregnancy in multiple sclerosis. The data were produced by immunoSEQ multiplex PCR, yet TCRdb's version contains in-frame clones alone and is incomplete. The table has tens of thousands of clones, around 93% seen once. Sequencing was performed on peripheral blood, taken in the second trimester of pregnancy. These receptors were obtained from a female donor in good health, enrolled as a control in a pregnancy study.

This clone has just one count. The chain joins TRBV27 to TRBJ2-1, with TRBD2 as a possible D gene (5 bases). CDR3 length: 15 residues. From germline, CDR1 is MNHEY and CDR2 SMNVEV (reference sequence). Between the trimmed V and J ends, which lost 3 bases and 7 bases, there was a span of 16 bases. The CDR3 sequence is CASSFPGSPGNEQFF. In nucleotides, the CDR3 is TGTGCCAGCAGTTTCCCCGGGTCCCCGGGGAATGAGCAGTTCTTC.

The CDR3 protein is CASSLPSTGAETQYF. The DNA of the CDR3 is TGTGCCAGCAGCTTACCCTCGACAGGGGCAGAGACCCAGTACTTC. This rearrangement joins TRBV11-2 to TRBJ2-5; 8 bases match TRBD1. V lost 2 bases, J lost 4 bases, and 6 bases stayed unmatched. The V gene's germline CDR1 is SGHAT and CDR2 FQNNGV. This CDR3 is 15 amino acids long.

This clone appeared once. V gene TRBV6-4 combines with J gene TRBJ2-3; 12 nucleotides align to TRBD2. The CDR3 spans 13 residues. CDR1 is MRHNA, CDR2 SNTAGT, per germline. The junction had 1 base not matched to a gene; V was cut back by 10 bases and J by 2 bases. The CDR3, as DNA: TGTGCCACTAGCGGGGGGGCCACAGATACGCAGTATTTT. It specifies CATSGGATDTQYF.

The genes are TRBV5-1 and TRBJ1-5; the match to TRBD1 covers 7 bases. Looked up from germline, CDR1 is SGHRS and CDR2 is YFSETQ. Trimming took 2 bases from V and 6 from J; bases not matched to a gene: 8. The CDR3 runs to 15 residues. CDR3 nucleotides: TGCGCCAGCAGCTTCGGAGGGGGCGCGGCTCAGCCCCAGCATTTT. It is translated as CASSFGGGAAQPQHF.

V is TRBV7-2 and J is TRBJ1-1, with TRBD1 matching over 7 bases. J was trimmed by 4 bases and V by 4 bases; bases with no gene match: 9. CDR1 is SGHTA and CDR2 is FQGNSA in the germline V gene. This CDR3 contains 15 residues. The CDR3 DNA reads TGTGCCAGCAGCTCGTTGAGGGGGCCTTTCACTGAAGCTTTCTTT. Translated: CASSSLRGPFTEAFF. Full variable domain (missing parts from reference TRBV7-2 and TRBJ1-1): GAGVSQSPSNKVTEKGKDVELRCDPISGHTALYWYRQSLGQGLEFLIYFQGNSAPDKSGLPSDRFSAERTGGSVSTLTIQRTQQEDSAVYLCASSSLRGPFTEAFFGQGTRLTVV.

The V call is TRBV5-1, the J call TRBJ1-1; 7 bases are shared with TRBD1. There are 14 residues in the CDR3. Germline V gene lookup returns CDR1 SGHRS and CDR2 YFSETQ. Trimming took 4 bases from V and 5 from J; bases not matched to a gene: 8. CDR3 coding DNA: TGCGCCAGCAGCCCTGACAGGGTCTTAACTGAAGCTTTCTTT. Residues: CASSPDRVLTEAFF. The complete variable domain, with remaining parts taken from reference TRBV5-1 and TRBJ1-1, reads KAGVTQTPRYLIKTRGQQVTLSCSPISGHRSVSWYQQTPGQGLQFLFEYFSETQRNKGNFPGRFSGRQFSNSRSEMNVSTLELGDSALYLCASSPDRVLTEAFFGQGTRLTVV.

The chain is built from TRBV27 and TRBJ2-7, with 8 bases matching TRBD1. CDR3 length: 14 residues. V lost 8 bases and J lost 3; bases outside the gene matches: 9. Germline assignment: CDR1 MNHEY and CDR2 SMNVEV (reference sequence). Written as DNA, the CDR3 is TGTGCCAGCGGTTCGGACAGGGTTATCTACGAGCAGTACTTC. Translation: CASGSDRVIYEQYF.